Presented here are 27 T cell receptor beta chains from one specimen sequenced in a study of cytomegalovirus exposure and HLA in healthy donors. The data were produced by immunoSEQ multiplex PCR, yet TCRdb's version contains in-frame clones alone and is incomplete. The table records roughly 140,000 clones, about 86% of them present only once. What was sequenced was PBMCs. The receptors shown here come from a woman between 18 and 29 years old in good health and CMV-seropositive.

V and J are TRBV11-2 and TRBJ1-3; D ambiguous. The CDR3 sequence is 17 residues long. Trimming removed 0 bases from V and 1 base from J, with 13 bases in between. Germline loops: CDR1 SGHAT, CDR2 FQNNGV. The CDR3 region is CASSLEPAVISGNTIYF. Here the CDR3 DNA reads TGTGCCAGCAGCTTAGAACCCGCAGTTATATCTGGAAACACCATATATTTT.

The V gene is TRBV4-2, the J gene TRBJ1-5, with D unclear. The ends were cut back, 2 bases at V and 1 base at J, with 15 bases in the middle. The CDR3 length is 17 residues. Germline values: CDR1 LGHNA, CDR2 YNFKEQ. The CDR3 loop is CASSQTPTGVSNQPQHF. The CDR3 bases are TGTGCCAGCAGCCAAACCCCAACCGGGGTAAGCAATCAGCCCCAGCATTTT.

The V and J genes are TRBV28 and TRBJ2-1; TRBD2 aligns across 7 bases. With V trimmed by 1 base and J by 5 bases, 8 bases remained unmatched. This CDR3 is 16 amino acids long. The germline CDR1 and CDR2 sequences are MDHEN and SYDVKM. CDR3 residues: CASSLSWDYGNNEQFF. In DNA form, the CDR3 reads TGTGCCAGCAGTTTATCTTGGGACTACGGAAACAATGAGCAGTTCTTC.

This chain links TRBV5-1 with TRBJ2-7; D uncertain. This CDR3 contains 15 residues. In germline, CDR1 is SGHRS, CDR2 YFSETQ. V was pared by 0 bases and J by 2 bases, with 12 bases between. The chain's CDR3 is CASSLAPTEAYEQYF. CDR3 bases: TGCGCCAGCAGCTTGGCGCCTACCGAGGCCTACGAGCAGTACTTC.

The CDR3 DNA reads as TGCGCCAGCAGCTTGGACCCAGGGACTAATGAAAAACTGTTTTTT. Its translation is CASSLDPGTNEKLFF. This chain uses TRBV5-1 with TRBJ1-4, with D possibly matching TRBD1 (5 bases). Trimming took off 0 bases at V and 2 bases at J, with 8 bases between the two ends. The CDR3 has 15 residues. Germline V CDR1 and CDR2: SGHRS, YFSETQ.

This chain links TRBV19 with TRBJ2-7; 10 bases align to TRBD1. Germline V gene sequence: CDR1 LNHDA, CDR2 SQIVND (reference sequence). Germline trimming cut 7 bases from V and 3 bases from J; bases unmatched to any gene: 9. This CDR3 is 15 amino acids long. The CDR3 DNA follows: TGTGCCAGTACCGCGGGACAGGGGTACGGCTACGAGCAGTACTTC. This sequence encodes CASTAGQGYGYEQYF.

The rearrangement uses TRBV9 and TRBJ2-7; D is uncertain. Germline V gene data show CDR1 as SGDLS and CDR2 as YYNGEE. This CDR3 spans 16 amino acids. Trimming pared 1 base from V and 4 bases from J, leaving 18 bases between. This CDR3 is CASSVSPATLGYEQYF. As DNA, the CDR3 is TGTGCCAGCAGCGTATCCCCAGCCACCCTCGGGTACGAGCAGTACTTC.

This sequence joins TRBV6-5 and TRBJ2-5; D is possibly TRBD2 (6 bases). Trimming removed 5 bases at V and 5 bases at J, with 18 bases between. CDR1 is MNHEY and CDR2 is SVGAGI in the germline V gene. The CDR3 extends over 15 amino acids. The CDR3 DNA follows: TGTGCCAGCAGTGTTTCGGGAGAGGGCGGGGAGACCCAGTACTTC. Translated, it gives CASSVSGEGGETQYF.

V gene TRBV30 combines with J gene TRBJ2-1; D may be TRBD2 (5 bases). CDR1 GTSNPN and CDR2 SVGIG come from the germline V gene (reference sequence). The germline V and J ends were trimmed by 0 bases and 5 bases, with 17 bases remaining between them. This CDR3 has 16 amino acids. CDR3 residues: CAWSVLSGIRNNEQFF. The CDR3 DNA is TGTGCCTGGAGTGTATTGTCCGGGATTAGAAACAATGAGCAGTTCTTC. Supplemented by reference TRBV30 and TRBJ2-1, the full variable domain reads SQTIHQWPATLVQPVGSPLSLECTVEGTSNPNLYWYRQAAGRGLQLLFYSVGIGQISSEVPQNLSASRPQDRQFILSSKKLLLSDSGFYLCAWSVLSGIRNNEQFFGPGTRLTVL.

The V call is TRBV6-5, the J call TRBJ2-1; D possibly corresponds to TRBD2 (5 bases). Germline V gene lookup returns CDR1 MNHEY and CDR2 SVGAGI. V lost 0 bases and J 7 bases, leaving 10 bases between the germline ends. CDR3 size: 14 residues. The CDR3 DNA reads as TGTGCCAGCAGTTACTCGACCGGGAAAAATGAGCAGTTCTTC. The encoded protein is CASSYSTGKNEQFF.

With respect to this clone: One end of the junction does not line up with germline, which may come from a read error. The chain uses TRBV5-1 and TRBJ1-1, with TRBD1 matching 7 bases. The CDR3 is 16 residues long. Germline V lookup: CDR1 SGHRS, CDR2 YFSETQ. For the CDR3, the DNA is TGCGCCAGCAGTAGACAGGGTCAGTCGTTGAAGACTGAAGCTTTCTTT. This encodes CASSRQGQSLKTEAFF. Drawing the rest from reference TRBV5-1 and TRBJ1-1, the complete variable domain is KAGVTQTPRYLIKTRGQQVTLSCSPISGHRSVSWYQQTPGQGLQFLFEYFSETQRNKGNFPGRFSGRQFSNSRSEMNVSTLELGDSALYLCASSRQGQSLKTEAFFGQGTRLTVV.

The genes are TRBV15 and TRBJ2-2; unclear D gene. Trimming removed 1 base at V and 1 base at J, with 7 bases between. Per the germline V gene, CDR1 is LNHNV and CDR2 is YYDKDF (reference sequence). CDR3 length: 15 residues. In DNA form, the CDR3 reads TGTGCCACCAGCAGAGCTCGGGTGAACACCGGGGAGCTGTTTTTT. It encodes CATSRARVNTGELFF. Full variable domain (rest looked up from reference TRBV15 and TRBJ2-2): DAMVIQNPRYQVTQFGKPVTLSCSQTLNHNVMYWYQQKSSQAPKLLFHYYDKDFNNEADTPDNFQSRRPNTSFCFLDIRSPGLGDTAMYLCATSRARVNTGELFFGEGSRLTVL.

As DNA, the CDR3 is TGTGCCAGCAGTTTTACAGGGGACACCGGGGAGCTGTTTTTT. It yields the protein CASSFTGDTGELFF. The V gene is TRBV27, the J gene TRBJ2-2; 7 bases agree with TRBD1. V trimming: 3 bases; J trimming: 3 bases; junction bases outside the gene matches: 1. This CDR3 contains 14 residues. CDR1 and CDR2 (germline): MNHEY, SMNVEV (reference sequence).

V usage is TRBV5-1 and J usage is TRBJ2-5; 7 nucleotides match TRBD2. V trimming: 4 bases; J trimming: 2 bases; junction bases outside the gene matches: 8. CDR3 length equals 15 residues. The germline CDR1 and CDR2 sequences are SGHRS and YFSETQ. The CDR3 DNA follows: TGCGCCAGCAGCAACTACGGGGGACTACAAGAGACCCAGTACTTC. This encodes CASSNYGGLQETQYF.

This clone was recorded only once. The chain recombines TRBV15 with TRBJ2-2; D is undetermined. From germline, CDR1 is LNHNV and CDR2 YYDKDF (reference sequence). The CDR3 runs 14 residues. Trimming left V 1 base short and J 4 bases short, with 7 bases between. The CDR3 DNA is TGTGCCACCAGCAGAGGGCCCGTCACCGGGGAGCTGTTTTTT. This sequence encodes CATSRGPVTGELFF.

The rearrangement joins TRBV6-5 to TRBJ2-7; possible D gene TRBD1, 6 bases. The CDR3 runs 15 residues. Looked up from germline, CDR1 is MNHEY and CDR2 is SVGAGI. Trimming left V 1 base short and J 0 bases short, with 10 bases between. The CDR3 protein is CASSYFTGSSYEQYF. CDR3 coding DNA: TGTGCCAGCAGTTACTTTACAGGGAGCTCCTACGAGCAGTACTTC.

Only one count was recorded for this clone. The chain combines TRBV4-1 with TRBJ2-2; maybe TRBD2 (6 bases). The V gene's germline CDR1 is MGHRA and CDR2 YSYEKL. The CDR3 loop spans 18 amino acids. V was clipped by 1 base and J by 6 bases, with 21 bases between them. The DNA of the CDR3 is TGCGCCAGCAGCCAAGTGTGGTGGGGAGGAGGCGGGTCCGGGGAGCTGTTTTTT. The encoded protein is CASSQVWWGGGGSGELFF.

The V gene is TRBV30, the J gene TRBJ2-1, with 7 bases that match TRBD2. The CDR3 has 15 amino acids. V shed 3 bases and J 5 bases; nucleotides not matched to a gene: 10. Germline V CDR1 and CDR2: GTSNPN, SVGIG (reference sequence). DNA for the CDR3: TGTGCCTGGAGAGACCTAGCGGAAGAACACAATGAGCAGTTCTTC. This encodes CAWRDLAEEHNEQFF.

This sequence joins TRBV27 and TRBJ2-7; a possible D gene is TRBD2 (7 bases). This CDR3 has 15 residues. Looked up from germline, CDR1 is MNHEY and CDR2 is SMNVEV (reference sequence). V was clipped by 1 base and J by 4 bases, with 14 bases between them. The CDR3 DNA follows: TGTGCCAGCAGTTTATGGGGGGGGCTAGGGTACGAGCAGTACTTC. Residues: CASSLWGGLGYEQYF.

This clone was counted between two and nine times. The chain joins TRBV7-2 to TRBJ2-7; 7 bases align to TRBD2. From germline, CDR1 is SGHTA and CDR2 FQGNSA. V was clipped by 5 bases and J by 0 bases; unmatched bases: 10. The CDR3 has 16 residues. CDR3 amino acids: CASSKSSGFRSYEQYF. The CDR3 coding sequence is TGTGCCAGCAGCAAAAGTAGCGGGTTCCGCTCCTACGAGCAGTACTTC.

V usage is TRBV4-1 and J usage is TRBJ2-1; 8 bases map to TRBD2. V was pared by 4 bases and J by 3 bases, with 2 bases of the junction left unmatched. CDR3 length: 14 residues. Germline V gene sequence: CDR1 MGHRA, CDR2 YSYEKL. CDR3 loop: CASSRLAHYNEQFF. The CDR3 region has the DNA TGCGCCAGCAGCCGACTAGCGCACTACAATGAGCAGTTCTTC.

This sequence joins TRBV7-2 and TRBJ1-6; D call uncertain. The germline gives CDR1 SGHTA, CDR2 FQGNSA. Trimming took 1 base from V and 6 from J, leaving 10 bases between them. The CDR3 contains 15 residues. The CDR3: CASSLGWQINSPLHF. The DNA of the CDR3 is TGTGCCAGCAGCTTAGGTTGGCAGATTAATTCACCCCTCCACTTT.

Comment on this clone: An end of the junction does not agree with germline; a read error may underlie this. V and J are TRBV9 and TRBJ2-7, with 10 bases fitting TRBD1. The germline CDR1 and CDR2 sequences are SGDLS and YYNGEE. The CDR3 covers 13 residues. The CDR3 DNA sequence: TGTGCCAGCAGCGTCCGGGACAGGGGTCCGGATAACTTC. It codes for CASSVRDRGPDNF.

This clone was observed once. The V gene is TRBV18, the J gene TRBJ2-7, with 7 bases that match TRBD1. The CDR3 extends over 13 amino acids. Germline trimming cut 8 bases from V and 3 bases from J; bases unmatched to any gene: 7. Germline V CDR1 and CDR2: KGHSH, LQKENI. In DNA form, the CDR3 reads TGTGCCAGCCGGATGGGACAGATCTACGAGCAGTACTTC. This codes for CASRMGQIYEQYF.

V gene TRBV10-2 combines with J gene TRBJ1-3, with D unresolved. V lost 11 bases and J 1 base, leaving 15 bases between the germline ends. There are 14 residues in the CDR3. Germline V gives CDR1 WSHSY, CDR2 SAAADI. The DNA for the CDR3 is TGCGCCTCAGAACCCGACATATCTGGAAACACCATATATTTT. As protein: CASEPDISGNTIYF.

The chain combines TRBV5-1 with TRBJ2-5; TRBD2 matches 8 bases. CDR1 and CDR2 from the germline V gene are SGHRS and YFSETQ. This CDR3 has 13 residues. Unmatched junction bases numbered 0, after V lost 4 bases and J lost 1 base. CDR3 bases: TGCGCCAGCAGCGGACTAGCCCAAGAGACCCAGTACTTC. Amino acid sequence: CASSGLAQETQYF.

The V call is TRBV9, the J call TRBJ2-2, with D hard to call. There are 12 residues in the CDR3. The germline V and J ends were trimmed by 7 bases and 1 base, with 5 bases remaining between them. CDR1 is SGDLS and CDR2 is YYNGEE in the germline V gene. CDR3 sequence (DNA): TGTGCCAGCGCAGTGAACACCGGGGAGCTGTTTTTT. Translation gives CASAVNTGELFF.